The clone carrying this TCR beta chain has only a few counts. Antigen specificity is unknown. This entry comes from a study of blood T cells in healthy people across ages. PBMCs were isolated at a quantity of at least 7 million per sample. The authors ran a second PCR of 7 to 11 cycles using a sample-barcoded 5' primer and a J-beta primer mix. All cDNA molecules were each tagged by a template-switch adaptor with 12 random nucleotides. TCRdb redid the calling of the 5' RACE reads with MiXCR, one entry per CDR3 protein. In the table there are hundreds of thousands of distinct CDR3 sequences, 25% to 30% of which are singletons. The CDR3 totals 15 residues. Overall study results and limits: Versus aged donors, long-lived donors had higher diversity and more naive CD4+ cells.

The sequence came from a woman aged 70 to 79 in good health. Sequenced: blood. This chain links TRBV12-3 or TRBV12-4 with TRBJ2-5; 13 positions match TRBD2. The J call is doubtful: the DNA matches TRBJ2-1 better. The DNA of the CDR3 is TGTGCCAGCAGTCCGCCGGGACTAGCGGGATCTGAGCAGTTCTTC. Translating gives CASSPPGLAGSEQFF.